Below are 6 T cell receptor beta chains sequenced from a single sample in a study of T cell responses to AZD1222 COVID-19 vaccine. The protocol was immunoSEQ multiplex PCR, while the TCRdb copy is restricted to in-frame clones and leaves out a portion. The sample has 90,000 or so clones, around nine tenths seen once. Material: peripheral blood, obtained on day 0 of AZD1222 vaccination. The source is an adult in good health.

The chain is built from TRBV10-3 and TRBJ2-2; 10 positions agree with TRBD2. The V and J ends lost 7 bases and 5 bases, in that order; junction bases with no gene match: 4. The CDR3 is 14 amino acids. Germline CDR1 is ENHRY and CDR2 is SYGVKD. This chain's CDR3 is CAIKAGGQTGELFF. In DNA, the CDR3 is TGTGCCATCAAAGCGGGAGGGCAAACCGGGGAGCTGTTTTTT.

This rearrangement joins TRBV6-5 to TRBJ1-5, with D hard to call. Germline values: CDR1 MNHEY, CDR2 SVGAGI. V lost 8 bases and J 8 bases, leaving 7 bases between the germline ends. The CDR3 contains 10 residues. The CDR3 DNA reads TGTGCCAGCCTACTAAAGCCCCAGCATTTT. This codes for CASLLKPQHF.

The V and J genes are TRBV3-1 (or the pseudogene TRBV3-2) and TRBJ2-1; 7 bases map to TRBD2. V was pared by 4 bases and J by 8 bases, with 8 bases of the junction left unmatched. Germline V gene data show CDR1 as LGHDT and CDR2 as YNNKEL (reference sequence). This CDR3 is 14 amino acids long. The CDR3 DNA is TGTGCCAGCAGCCCGAGACTAGGGAGGGATGAGCAGTTCTTC. Its protein is CASSPRLGRDEQFF.

The chain couples TRBV28 to TRBJ1-2, with 7 bases aligning to TRBD1. The CDR3 loop spans 14 amino acids. Germline CDR1 and CDR2: MDHEN and SYDVKM. The J segment lost 7 bases and the V segment lost 6 bases, leaving 11 bases of the junction unmatched. The CDR3 sequence: CASRSNRDRSGYTF. The DNA for the CDR3 is TGTGCCAGCAGATCTAACCGGGACAGATCTGGCTACACCTTC.

The chain couples TRBV30 to TRBJ1-1; tentative D call: TRBD1 (5 bases). Germline CDR1 and CDR2: GTSNPN and SVGIG (reference sequence). V was clipped by 5 bases and J by 2 bases, with 15 bases between them. The CDR3 covers 14 residues. The CDR3 region is CAWSLWGVNTEAFF. The DNA of the CDR3 is TGTGCCTGGTCCCTTTGGGGGGTTAACACTGAAGCTTTCTTT.

This chain uses TRBV10-1 with TRBJ2-1, with D unresolved. Germline CDR1 and CDR2: WNHNN and SYGVQD (reference sequence). This CDR3 region has 15 residues. V was clipped by 1 base and J by 0 bases, with 7 bases between them. In DNA, the CDR3 is TGCGCCAGCAGTGAGTTCCTGAGCTCCTACAATGAGCAGTTCTTC. Protein sequence: CASSEFLSSYNEQFF.